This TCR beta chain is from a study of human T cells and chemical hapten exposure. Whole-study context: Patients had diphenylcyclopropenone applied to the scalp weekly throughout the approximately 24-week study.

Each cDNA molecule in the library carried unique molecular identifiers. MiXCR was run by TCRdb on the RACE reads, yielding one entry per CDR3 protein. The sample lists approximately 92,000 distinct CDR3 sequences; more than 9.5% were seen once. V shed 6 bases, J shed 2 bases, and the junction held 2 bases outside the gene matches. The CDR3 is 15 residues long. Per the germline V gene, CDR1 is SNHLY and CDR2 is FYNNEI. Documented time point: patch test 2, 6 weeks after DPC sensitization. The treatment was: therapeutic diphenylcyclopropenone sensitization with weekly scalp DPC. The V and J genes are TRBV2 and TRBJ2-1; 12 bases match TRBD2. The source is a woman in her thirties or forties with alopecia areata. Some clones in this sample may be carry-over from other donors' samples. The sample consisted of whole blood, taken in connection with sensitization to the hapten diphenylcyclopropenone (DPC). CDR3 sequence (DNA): TGTGCCAGCAGGTCTAGCGGGGGGGCCTACAATGAGCAGTTCTTC. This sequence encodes CASRSSGGAYNEQFF. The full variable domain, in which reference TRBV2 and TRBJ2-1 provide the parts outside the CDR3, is EPEVTQTPSHQVTQMGQEVILRCVPISNHLYFYWYRQILGQKVEFLVSFYNNEISEKSEIFDDQFSVERPDGSNFTLKIRSTKLEDSAMYFCASRSSGGAYNEQFFGPGTRLTVL.